Listed below are T cell receptor beta chains from one sample, sequenced in a study of blood T cell repertoires in COVID-19. Assay: immunoSEQ multiplex PCR; the TCRdb copy retains only in-frame clones and omits some. The data contain 180,000 or so clones, less than 90% of them seen just once; the ten biggest clones take up nearly 4.5%. The specimen was PBMCs or T cells enriched from blood (not recorded which). The source of these receptors is a woman aged 50 to 65 who had recovered from COVID-19. Both conserved end residues are part of each CDR3. The order of the fields is V gene, J gene, D gene, clone size, CDR3 protein, CDR3 DNA. D genes are given only for firm matches. Size is omitted from some rows. Given values are once, few, many or a class for expanded clones.

V: TRBV11-3
J: TRBJ2-1
D: TRBD2
size: -
CDR3: CASSFSLASGIFEQFF
DNA: TGTGCCAGCAGCTTTTCCTTGGCTAGCGGGATATTTGAGCAGTTCTTC

V: TRBV9
J: TRBJ1-1
D: -
size: -
CDR3: CASSWAPNTEAFF
DNA: TGTGCCAGCAGTTGGGCCCCGAACACTGAAGCTTTCTTT

V: TRBV10-1
J: TRBJ1-1
D: -
size: -
CDR3: CASSEPRNKRNTEAFF
DNA: TGCGCCAGCAGTGAGCCCAGGAATAAAAGGAACACTGAAGCTTTCTTT

V: TRBV4-1
J: TRBJ1-6
D: TRBD1
size: once
CDR3: CASSQEAGTGRNSPLHF
DNA: TGCGCCAGCAGCCAAGAGGCCGGGACAGGGCGTAATTCACCCCTCCACTTT

V: TRBV5-1
J: TRBJ2-5
D: TRBD1
size: -
CDR3: CASSPALTGEETQYF
DNA: TGCGCCAGCAGCCCCGCTCTAACAGGGGAGGAGACCCAGTACTTC

V: TRBV30
J: TRBJ2-3
D: -
size: -
CDR3: CAWSSRGYSTDTQYF
DNA: TGTGCCTGGAGTAGTCGGGGATATAGCACAGATACGCAGTATTTT

V: TRBV5-6
J: TRBJ2-6
D: TRBD1
size: -
CDR3: CASSHPVPGQGSGANVLTF
DNA: TGTGCCAGCAGCCACCCTGTCCCGGGACAGGGGTCCGGGGCCAACGTCCTGACTTTC

V: TRBV2
J: TRBJ1-4
D: -
size: -
CDR3: CASRANREEKLFF
DNA: TGTGCCAGCAGGGCTAACCGGGAGGAAAAACTGTTTTTT

V: TRBV9
J: TRBJ1-3
D: -
size: -
CDR3: CASSVGASGNTIYF
DNA: TGTGCCAGCAGCGTAGGGGCCTCTGGAAACACCATATATTTT

V: TRBV9
J: TRBJ1-1
D: TRBD1
size: -
CDR3: CASRVTGQEAFF
DNA: TGTGCCAGCAGAGTCACGGGACAGGAAGCTTTCTTT

V: TRBV28
J: TRBJ2-3
D: TRBD2
size: -
CDR3: CASRTRGRGSTDTQYF
DNA: TGTGCCAGCAGGACCCGGGGGAGGGGATCGACAGATACGCAGTATTTT

V: TRBV12-3/TRBV12-4
J: TRBJ2-1
D: -
size: -
CDR3: CASSFQGYEQFF
DNA: TGTGCCAGCAGTTTTCAGGGCTATGAGCAGTTCTTC